This record covers a single T cell receptor beta chain. This sample is part of a study of blood T cell repertoires in COVID-19. The wider study: The cDNA or gDNA used as material had been derived from T cells, B-cell-depleted T cells, or PBMCs.

Per the study methods: The assay estimated nucleated cells by amplifying reference gene primers. Data came from immunoSEQ multiplex PCR; TCRdb stores just in-frame clones and leaves some out. The D gene and trimming were derived from the DNA, and the V and J assignments and clone size from that table. In the table there are about 62,000 clones, 86% of which are singletons. The clonotype comes from a woman older than 75 with acute or convalescent COVID-19. Sequencing input: peripheral blood.

The CDR3 sequence is CASSPRLAASTDTQYF. The CDR3 coding sequence is TGTGCCAGCAGCCCCAGGTTAGCGGCTAGCACAGATACGCAGTATTTT. The chain is built from TRBV5-4 and TRBJ2-3; D may be TRBD2 (6 bases). The CDR3 contains 16 residues. The germline V gene has CDR1 SGHNT and CDR2 YYREEE (reference sequence). Trimming took 4 bases from V and 0 from J, leaving 15 bases between them.